The clone carrying this T cell receptor (beta chain) was counted a few times. Its antigen is not known. This CDR3 contains 14 residues. After removal of 5 bases from V and 5 bases from J, the junction contained 4 bases not matched to a gene. The source of the sample is a study of T-cell memory formation after mild COVID-19. Points from the study as a whole: Contracting CD4+ clones were located mainly in CM and EM, and CD8+ clones in EMRA.

TCRdb processed the 5' RACE reads anew with MiXCR; each CDR3 protein has one entry. Of some 130,000 distinct CDR3 sequences listed, approximately 16% are singletons. This TCR derives from an adult woman who had mild COVID-19 (a few samples of this study predate the infection). Cell type and time point are not known. What was sequenced was PBMCs or a T cell subset sorted from them (not recorded which). The gene calls are TRBV12-3 or TRBV12-4 and TRBJ2-5; TRBD2 matches at 11 bases. CDR3 in DNA: TGTGCCAGCAGTCTTAGCGGGGGGGCCGAGACCCAGTACTTC. Translating gives CASSLSGGAETQYF.